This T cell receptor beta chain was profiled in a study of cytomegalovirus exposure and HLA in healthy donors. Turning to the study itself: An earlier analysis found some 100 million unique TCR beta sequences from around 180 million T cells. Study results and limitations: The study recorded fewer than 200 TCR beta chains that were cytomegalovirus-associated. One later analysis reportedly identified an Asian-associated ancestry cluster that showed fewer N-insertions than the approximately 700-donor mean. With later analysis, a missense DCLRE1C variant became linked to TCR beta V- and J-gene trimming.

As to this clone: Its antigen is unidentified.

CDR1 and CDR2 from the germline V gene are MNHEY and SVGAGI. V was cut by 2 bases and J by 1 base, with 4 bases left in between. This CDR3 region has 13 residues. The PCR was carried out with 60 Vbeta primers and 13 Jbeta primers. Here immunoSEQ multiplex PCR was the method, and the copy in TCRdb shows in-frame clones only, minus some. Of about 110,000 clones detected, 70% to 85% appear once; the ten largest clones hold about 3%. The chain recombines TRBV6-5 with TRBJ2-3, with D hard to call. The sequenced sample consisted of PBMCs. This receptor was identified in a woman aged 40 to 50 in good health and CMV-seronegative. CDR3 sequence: CASSYRGTDTQYF. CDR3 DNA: TGTGCCAGCAGTTACCGAGGCACAGATACGCAGTATTTT.